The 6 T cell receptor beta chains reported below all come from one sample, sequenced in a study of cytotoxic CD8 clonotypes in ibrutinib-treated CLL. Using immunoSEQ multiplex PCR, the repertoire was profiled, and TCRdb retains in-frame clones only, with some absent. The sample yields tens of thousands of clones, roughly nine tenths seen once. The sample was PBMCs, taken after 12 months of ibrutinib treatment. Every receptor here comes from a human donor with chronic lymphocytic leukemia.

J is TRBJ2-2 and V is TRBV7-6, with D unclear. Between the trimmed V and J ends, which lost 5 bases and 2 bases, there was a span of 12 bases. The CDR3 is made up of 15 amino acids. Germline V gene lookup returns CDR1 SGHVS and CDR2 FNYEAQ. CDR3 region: CASSPVRINTGELFF. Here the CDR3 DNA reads TGTGCCAGCAGCCCAGTGAGGATAAACACCGGGGAGCTGTTTTTT.

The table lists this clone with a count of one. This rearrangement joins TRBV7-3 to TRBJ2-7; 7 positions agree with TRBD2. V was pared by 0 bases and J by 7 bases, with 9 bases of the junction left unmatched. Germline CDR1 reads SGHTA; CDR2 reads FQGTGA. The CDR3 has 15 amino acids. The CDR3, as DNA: TGTGCCAGCAGCTTAACCTGGACACCAGCGGGGGAGCAGTACTTC. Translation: CASSLTWTPAGEQYF. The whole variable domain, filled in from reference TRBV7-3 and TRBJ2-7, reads GAGVSQTPSNKVTEKGKYVELRCDPISGHTALYWYRQSLGQGPEFLIYFQGTGAADDSGLPNDRFFAVRPEGSVSTLKIQRTERGDSAVYLCASSLTWTPAGEQYFGPGTRLTVT.

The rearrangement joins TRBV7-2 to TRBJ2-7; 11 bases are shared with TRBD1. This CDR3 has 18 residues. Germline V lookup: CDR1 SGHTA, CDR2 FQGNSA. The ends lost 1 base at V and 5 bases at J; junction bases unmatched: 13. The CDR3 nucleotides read TGTGCCAGCAGCTTAGTTCGGGTGAGGGACAGGGGGGCCCACGAGCAGTACTTC. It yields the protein CASSLVRVRDRGAHEQYF.

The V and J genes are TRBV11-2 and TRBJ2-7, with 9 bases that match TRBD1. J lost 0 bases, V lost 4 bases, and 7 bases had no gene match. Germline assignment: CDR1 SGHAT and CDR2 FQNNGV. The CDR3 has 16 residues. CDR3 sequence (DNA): TGTGCCAGCAGCTCAATCGGGACAGGGAGCTCCTACGAGCAGTACTTC. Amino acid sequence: CASSSIGTGSSYEQYF.

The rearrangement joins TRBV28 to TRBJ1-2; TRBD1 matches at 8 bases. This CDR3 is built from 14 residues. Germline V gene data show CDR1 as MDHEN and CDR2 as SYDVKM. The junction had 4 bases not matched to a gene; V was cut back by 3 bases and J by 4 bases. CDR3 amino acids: CASSLGTGGYGYTF. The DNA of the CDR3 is TGTGCCAGCAGTTTGGGGACAGGCGGCTATGGCTACACCTTC.

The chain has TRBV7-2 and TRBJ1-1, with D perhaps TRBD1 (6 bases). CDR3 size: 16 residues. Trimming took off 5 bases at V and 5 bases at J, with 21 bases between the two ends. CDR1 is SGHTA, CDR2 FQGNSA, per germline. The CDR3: CASSPSMGARETEAFF. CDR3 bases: TGTGCCAGCAGCCCCAGTATGGGGGCGAGGGAGACTGAAGCTTTCTTT.